A selection of T cell receptor beta chains follows, all from one sample in a study of neurological immune-mediated disorders. TCRdb reprocessed the 5' RACE reads with MiXCR, giving one entry per CDR3 protein. The top ten clones hold less than 2% of a sample with tens of thousands of distinct CDR3 sequences, 3.6% of them seen once. The material sequenced was PBMCs. Receptor source: a man aged 25-40 years with multiple sclerosis. Both conserved end residues are part of each CDR3. D genes are given only for firm matches. The size entry gives once, few or many counts, or a class when the clone is expanded.

TRBJ2-1 . many TRBV28 TGTGCCAGCAGCCCTCGGCATGAGCAGTTCTTC CASSPRHEQFF
TRBJ2-5 TRBD2 many TRBV6-2/TRBV6-3 TGTGCCAGCAGTAGGGCTAGCGGACAAGAGACCCAGTACTTC CASSRASGQETQYF
TRBJ1-6 . many TRBV5-1 TGCGCCAGCAGCTCCAGGGGTTATTCACCCCTCCACTTT CASSSRGYSPLHF
TRBJ2-7 . many TRBV5-6 TGTGCCAGCAGCTTGGTTGACGGAGGCTACGAGCAGTACTTC CASSLVDGGYEQYF
TRBJ1-1 . many TRBV5-1 TGCGCCAGCAGCCCGAGCGTGACGAACACTGAAGCTTTCTTT CASSPSVTNTEAFF
TRBJ1-2 TRBD1 many TRBV6-6 TGTGCCAGCAGCGTCGACAGGGTCTATGGCTACACCTTC CASSVDRVYGYTF
TRBJ1-5 . many TRBV20-1 TGCAGTGCTAGAAGCGTTCGGGGGCTCCGCAATCAGCCCCAGCATTTT CSARSVRGLRNQPQHF
TRBJ2-5 TRBD1 many TRBV29-1 TGCAGCGTTATCCTGGACAGGGAAATACAAGAGACCCAGTACTTC CSVILDREIQETQYF
TRBJ2-2 . many TRBV9 TGTGCCAGCAGCGTTCGGGTTAACGCGAACACCGGGGAGCTGTTTTTT CASSVRVNANTGELFF
TRBJ1-3 TRBD1 many TRBV20-1 TGCAGTGCTGGAGACAGGGGGCTTTCGAACACCATATATTTT CSAGDRGLSNTIYF
TRBJ2-1 . many TRBV20-1 TGCAGTGCTAGAGATCAGTGGGACTCCAGCTCCTACAATGAGCAGTTCTTC CSARDQWDSSSYNEQFF
TRBJ1-1 . many TRBV18 TGTGCCAGCTCACAGACAGCATCGGGATATAACACTGAAGCTTTCTTT CASSQTASGYNTEAFF
TRBJ2-1 . many TRBV12-3/TRBV12-4 TGTGCCAGCAGTTTAGACTCGCATGAGCAGTTCTTC CASSLDSHEQFF
TRBJ2-5 . few TRBV7-2 TGTGCCAGAGGACAAGAGACCCAGTACTTC CARGQETQYF
TRBJ2-1 . many TRBV5-1 TGCGCCAGCAGCCTCGACAGGTCCAATGAGCAGTTCTTC CASSLDRSNEQFF
TRBJ1-5 . few TRBV20-1 TGCAGTGCTAGAGATGGGCAGCCCCAGAATTTT CSARDGQPQNF
TRBJ2-7 . many TRBV20-1 TGCAGTGCTAGCGGCCGGGGGTCTGGGGAGCAGTACTTC CSASGRGSGEQYF
TRBJ2-4 . many TRBV20-1 TGCAGTGCTAGAGATTCAGTGGGGGCCGTGGACATTCAGTACTTC CSARDSVGAVDIQYF
TRBJ2-1 TRBD1 many TRBV11-1 TGTGCCAGCAGCTTATCCGGGACAGGGACCTACAATGAGCAGTTCTTC CASSLSGTGTYNEQFF
TRBJ2-7 . many TRBV5-6 TGTGCCAGCAGCTTGGATCAGGGGGAGCAGTACTTC CASSLDQGEQYF
TRBJ2-1 TRBD1 many TRBV12-3/TRBV12-4 TGTGCCAGCAGTTTATGGGGACAGGGCTCCTACAATGAGCAGTTCTTC CASSLWGQGSYNEQFF
TRBJ1-2 . many TRBV29-1 TGCAGCGGTGCCACAGGGAACTATGGCTACACCTTC CSGATGNYGYTF
TRBJ1-6 . many TRBV6-6 TGTGCCAGCAGTTACACAGGAATGTCTTTGGGTTCACCCCTCCACTTT CASSYTGMSLGSPLHF
TRBJ2-4 . medium-sized TRBV29-1 TGCAGCGTTGAAGTCGGGCAGGGTAGAAACATTCAGTACTTC CSVEVGQGRNIQYF
TRBJ1-1 . many TRBV20-1 TGCAGTGCTTTGGGGCAGCAAATCTCTGCTGAAGCTTTCTTT CSALGQQISAEAFF
TRBJ2-3 . few TRBV27 TGTGCCAGCAGTCGGGCCCCATCAACATATAGCAATCAGCCCCAGTATTTT CASSRAPSTYSNQPQYF
TRBJ1-1 . many TRBV5-1 TGCGCCAGCACCCTCGGGGGCCCTAACACTGAAGCTTTCTTT CASTLGGPNTEAFF
TRBJ2-7 . few TRBV30 TGTGCCTGGGTTTCCAGCGTCATCAGCTCCTACGAGCAGTACTTC CAWVSSVISSYEQYF
TRBJ2-7 . many TRBV5-1 TGCGCCAGCAGCCCCCTGTGGCAGGGTCTACGCTACGAGCAGTACTTC CASSPLWQGLRYEQYF
TRBJ1-5 . many TRBV12-3/TRBV12-4 TGTGCCAGCAGTTTCCCCAGGGATTTGTATAGCAATCAGCCCCAGCATTTT CASSFPRDLYSNQPQHF
TRBJ2-1 . many TRBV11-3 TGTGCCAGCAGCTTAGAAGCCGGGGTCTCTGAGCAGTTCTTC CASSLEAGVSEQFF